These T cell receptor beta chains were read from a single sample in a study of T cell responses to AZD1222 COVID-19 vaccine. The data were produced by immunoSEQ multiplex PCR, yet TCRdb's version contains in-frame clones alone and is incomplete. The sample carries over 100,000 clones, roughly 90% recorded once. The source material was peripheral blood, sampled on day 0 of AZD1222 vaccination. The receptor set was obtained from an adult in good health. CDR3s include the opening cysteine and the closing phenylalanine or tryptophan. Each record gives: V gene, clone size, J gene, D gene, CDR3 DNA, CDR3 protein. The D gene is left open where the match is weak. For some rows the clone size is stated as once, few or many, or as a class when expanded; others skip it.

TRBV19	once	TRBJ1-2	.	TGTGCCAGTAGTGAAAGGACGGGCTACACCTTC	CASSERTGYTF
TRBV30	.	TRBJ1-3	TRBD1	TGTGCCTGGAGCGGACAGGGGGCTTTTGGAAACACCATATATTTT	CAWSGQGAFGNTIYF
TRBV27	.	TRBJ2-3	.	TGTGCCAGCAGGGCAAGTGGGGCCACCACAGATACGCAGTATTTT	CASRASGATTDTQYF
TRBV6-2/TRBV6-3	.	TRBJ1-5	.	TGTGCCAGCAGTACGCGCCTTGAGGGAAATCAGCCCCAGCATTTT	CASSTRLEGNQPQHF
TRBV9	.	TRBJ1-1	.	TGTGCCAGCAGCGTAGGCGGGTTTAATGAAGCTTTCTTT	CASSVGGFNEAFF
TRBV24-1	.	TRBJ2-2	.	TGTGCCACCAGTGGAATCCGGGACACAGGGCGGGAGCTGTTTTTT	CATSGIRDTGRELFF
TRBV18	.	TRBJ1-1	TRBD1	TGTGCCAGCTCACCACTCGACAGGGGACCCCAGAACACTGAAGCTTTCTTT	CASSPLDRGPQNTEAFF
TRBV5-6	once	TRBJ2-5	TRBD1	TGTGCCAGCAGCTTGCGGCAGGGGGCTGGGGAGACCCAGTACTTC	CASSLRQGAGETQYF
TRBV7-3	many	TRBJ2-5	.	TGTGCCAGCAGCTTAACAGGGGGAGAGACCCAGTACTTC	CASSLTGGETQYF
TRBV27	.	TRBJ2-1	TRBD1	TGTGCCACCAGACAGGGGCCCTACAATGAGCAGTTCTTC	CATRQGPYNEQFF
TRBV9	.	TRBJ1-2	TRBD1	TGTGCCAGCAGCCCGTACTCACAGGGGCCCCTTCGTGGCTACACCTTC	CASSPYSQGPLRGYTF
TRBV19	.	TRBJ1-3	.	TGTGCCAGTAGTAACCGGGAAAACACCATATATTTT	CASSNRENTIYF
TRBV11-1	.	TRBJ2-1	TRBD2	TGTGCCAGCAGCACCGGGACTAGCCCCTACAATGAGCAGTTCTTC	CASSTGTSPYNEQFF
TRBV27	.	TRBJ1-2	TRBD1	TGTGCCAGCAGTGTCGGGACAGGGCCACCAATCTATGGCTACACCTTC	CASSVGTGPPIYGYTF
TRBV6-5	.	TRBJ1-2	.	TGTGCCAGCAGTTACTCGAGCGGGTTCGGCTACACCTTC	CASSYSSGFGYTF
TRBV3-1/TRBV3-2	.	TRBJ2-7	TRBD1	TGTGCCAGCAGCCAATTCACTCGAGGGGGCAGAGACGAGCAGTACTTC	CASSQFTRGGRDEQYF
TRBV27	.	TRBJ2-7	.	TGTGCCAGCAGTTTAGCGGGGTGGGCCTCCTACGAGCAGTACTTC	CASSLAGWASYEQYF
TRBV5-5	.	TRBJ1-5	.	TGTGCCAGCAGCCCCGCCCGGCCCGCGCATTTT	CASSPARPAHF
TRBV19	.	TRBJ2-7	TRBD1	TGTGCCAGTAGAGGCCAGGGGGAATACGAGCAGTACTTC	CASRGQGEYEQYF
TRBV7-2	once	TRBJ2-5	.	TGTGCCAGCACCCCGCGCGGGGGCTGGGGAGAGACCCAGTACTTC	CASTPRGGWGETQYF
TRBV18	.	TRBJ1-5	TRBD1	TGTGCCAGCTCAGAAGGACAGGGTAGTCAGCCCCAGCATTTT	CASSEGQGSQPQHF
TRBV11-1	.	TRBJ1-6	.	TGTGCCAGCAGCTTACAGGTGGATTCACCCCTCCACTTT	CASSLQVDSPLHF
TRBV2	.	TRBJ1-2	TRBD1	TGTGCCAGCACCAGGACAGGGGGAAACTATGGCTACACCTTC	CASTRTGGNYGYTF
TRBV9	once	TRBJ1-3	.	TGTGCCAGCAGCGTAGGGCGGGGGATCACTGGAAACACCATATATTTT	CASSVGRGITGNTIYF
TRBV25-1	.	TRBJ1-1	.	TGTGCCAGCAGTGAACCCGGGCGTTTACTGTCGGCTTTCTTT	CASSEPGRLLSAFF
TRBV18	once	TRBJ2-2	TRBD2	TGTGCCAGCTCACCACCCCTAGCGGGGGGAGTCACCGGGGAGCTGTTTTTT	CASSPPLAGGVTGELFF
TRBV20-1	.	TRBJ2-5	TRBD1	TGCAGTGCTAGTACCGACAGGGATCAAGAGACCCAGTACTTC	CSASTDRDQETQYF
TRBV6-5	.	TRBJ2-3	TRBD2	TGTGCCAGCAAGCGGGGGGCCCCAGATACGCAGTATTTT	CASKRGAPDTQYF
TRBV19	once	TRBJ2-3	.	TGTGCCAGTACAATGGGCCTCGCAGGGGTAGATACGCAGTATTTT	CASTMGLAGVDTQYF
TRBV29-1	.	TRBJ2-6	.	TGCAGCGTTTTGGGGCGAATGGGTGGCTCTGGGGCCAACGTCCTGACTTTC	CSVLGRMGGSGANVLTF
TRBV28	.	TRBJ2-3	.	TGTGCCAGCAGTTTCCAAGGGGGGTCGTTAACAGATACGCAGTATTTT	CASSFQGGSLTDTQYF
TRBV5-1	once	TRBJ2-3	TRBD1	TGCGCCAGCAGCCCGGGACAGGGGGCAGATACGCAGTATTTT	CASSPGQGADTQYF
TRBV6-1	.	TRBJ1-2	.	TGTGCCAGCAGTGAAGCGCTTTGGGGGGCCAGGGGCTACACCTTC	CASSEALWGARGYTF
TRBV19	.	TRBJ1-5	TRBD1	TGTGCCAGTAGTCTCTCAGACAGGGGCAATCAGCCCCAGCATTTT	CASSLSDRGNQPQHF
TRBV11-2	few	TRBJ1-1	.	TGTGCCAGCAGCTTAGCACCCGACACTGAAGCTTTCTTT	CASSLAPDTEAFF
TRBV4-1	.	TRBJ1-2	.	TGCGCCAGCAGCCAAGATCCACAGGGTGCCAACTATGGCTACACCTTC	CASSQDPQGANYGYTF
TRBV7-9	few	TRBJ1-2	.	TGTGCCAGCAGCTTAGCCGGGCAGGACGGGGCCTATGGCTACACCTTC	CASSLAGQDGAYGYTF
TRBV6-5	once	TRBJ2-5	.	TGTGCCAGCAGTTACTCAAGCACCCAAAAACAAGAGACCCAGTACTTC	CASSYSSTQKQETQYF
TRBV18	once	TRBJ1-2	.	TGTGCCAGCTCACCACCGAGCAGGCTTCTTGGCTACACCTTC	CASSPPSRLLGYTF
TRBV20-1	.	TRBJ1-2	.	TGCAGTGCTAGCGAGAGCGATGGCTACACCTTC	CSASESDGYTF
TRBV7-9	.	TRBJ1-3	TRBD1	TGTGCCAGCAGCCCGGGGGACAGGTCTCCTGGAAACACCATATATTTT	CASSPGDRSPGNTIYF
TRBV7-2	.	TRBJ1-4	.	TGTGCCAGCAGCACCCAACAGGGACGAAATGAAAAACTGTTTTTT	CASSTQQGRNEKLFF
TRBV5-1	once	TRBJ1-3	.	TGCGCCAGCAGCACCGGACAAGTACCCATCTCTGGAAACACCATATATTTT	CASSTGQVPISGNTIYF
TRBV24-1	.	TRBJ1-5	.	TGTGCCACCAGTGATCTTACCGACAGGTCTAGCAATCAGCCCCAGCATTTT	CATSDLTDRSSNQPQHF
TRBV4-2	.	TRBJ2-7	.	TGTGCCAGCAGCCAAGCCTGGGACCTTATCTACGAGCAGTACTTC	CASSQAWDLIYEQYF
TRBV7-9	.	TRBJ1-5	.	TGTGCCAGCAGCTTTTGGACGGGAAGCAATCAGCCCCAGCATTTT	CASSFWTGSNQPQHF
TRBV5-1	few	TRBJ1-1	.	TGCGCCAGCAGCTTGGCGGCAGGTGGGAACACTGAAGCTTTCTTT	CASSLAAGGNTEAFF
TRBV9	once	TRBJ1-1	TRBD1	TGTGCCAGCAGCGAGAGAGACAGGGTTACTGAAGCTTTCTTT	CASSERDRVTEAFF
TRBV7-2	once	TRBJ1-6	TRBD1	TGTGCCAGTACGAAAGGGGGCAGGGGAGAGGGAACCCTCCACTTT	CASTKGGRGEGTLHF
TRBV18	once	TRBJ2-6	.	TGTGCCAGCCTGGAAGGGGGCTCTGGGGCCAACGTCCTGACTTTC	CASLEGGSGANVLTF
TRBV28	.	TRBJ2-7	TRBD2	TGTGCCAGCACTCGGGGGGGTAGCTCCTACGAGCAGTACTTC	CASTRGGSSYEQYF
TRBV6-2/TRBV6-3	.	TRBJ1-6	.	TGTGCCAGCAGTGACAGGAGCTCCTATAATTCACCCCTCCACTTT	CASSDRSSYNSPLHF
TRBV5-6	once	TRBJ2-1	.	TGTGCCAGCAGCTTGGATAGGTTCGGTGAGCAGTTCTTC	CASSLDRFGEQFF
TRBV5-4	.	TRBJ1-4	TRBD1	TGTGCCAGCAGCCGGGGGTCCAGGGGGCGAGGGGAAAAACTGTTTTTT	CASSRGSRGRGEKLFF
TRBV3-1/TRBV3-2	.	TRBJ2-6	.	TGTGCCAGCAGCCTAAGCGGAGGCTGGGCCAACGTCCTGACTTTC	CASSLSGGWANVLTF